This paragraph reports one T cell receptor (beta chain). The data are from a study of blood T cell repertoires in COVID-19. Across the study: COVID-19 samples from acute and convalescent phases originated in the United States, Italy and Spain. From T cells, B-cell-depleted T cells, or PBMCs came the material, which was cDNA or gDNA.

As handled by the study authors: Estimates of nucleated cell counts were drawn from the amplification of reference gene primers. Data came from immunoSEQ multiplex PCR; TCRdb stores just in-frame clones and leaves some out. The DNA gave D and trimming, while V, J and clone size come from that table. The top ten hold roughly 1.9% of the sample, which has approximately 99,000 clones, 84% seen once. The germline V gene encodes CDR1 LNHDA and CDR2 SQIVND (reference sequence). This CDR3 is 15 amino acids long. J lost 0 bases, V lost 7 bases, and 7 bases had no gene match. V and J are TRBV19 and TRBJ2-7; TRBD2 agrees at 9 bases. The sequence came from a man between 65 and 80 years old with active or convalescent COVID-19. The sequenced sample consisted of peripheral blood. This CDR3 reads CASKASGAISYEQYF. Written as DNA, the CDR3 is TGTGCCAGTAAGGCTAGCGGGGCCATCTCCTACGAGCAGTACTTC. The whole variable domain, filled in from reference TRBV19 and TRBJ2-7, reads DGGITQSPKYLFRKEGQNVTLSCEQNLNHDAMYWYRQDPGQGLRLIYYSQIVNDFQKGDIAEGYSVSREKKESFPLTVTSAQKNPTAFYLCASKASGAISYEQYFGPGTRLTVT.